This T cell receptor beta chain was profiled in a study of cytomegalovirus exposure and HLA in healthy donors. For this clone: Its target is unknown.

Here immunoSEQ multiplex PCR was the method, and the copy in TCRdb shows in-frame clones only, minus some. The table includes 130,000 or so clones, over 80% detected once. Broader study findings: The study designated 160 or so TCR beta chains cytomegalovirus-associated. For most TCR sequences rarity was the rule, although some public TCRs occurred in many donors. In vitro experiments confirmed that a few CMV-associated chains were specific for CMV antigens. The tendency of first-cohort TCR clusters to co-occur in the 120 or so validation repertoires was the finding of a later analysis.

The V gene end was trimmed by 4 bases and the J gene end by 5 bases; junction bases not matched to a gene: 3. Germline V CDR1 and CDR2: SQVTM, ANQGSEA. This CDR3 region has 12 residues. The material sequenced was PBMCs. The TCR was taken from a woman in her twenties or thirties in good health and CMV-seropositive. V and J are TRBV29-1 and TRBJ1-1; 8 positions agree with TRBD1. CDR3 region: CSVGTGRTEAFF. The CDR3 DNA reads TGCAGCGTTGGGACAGGGCGGACTGAAGCTTTCTTT.